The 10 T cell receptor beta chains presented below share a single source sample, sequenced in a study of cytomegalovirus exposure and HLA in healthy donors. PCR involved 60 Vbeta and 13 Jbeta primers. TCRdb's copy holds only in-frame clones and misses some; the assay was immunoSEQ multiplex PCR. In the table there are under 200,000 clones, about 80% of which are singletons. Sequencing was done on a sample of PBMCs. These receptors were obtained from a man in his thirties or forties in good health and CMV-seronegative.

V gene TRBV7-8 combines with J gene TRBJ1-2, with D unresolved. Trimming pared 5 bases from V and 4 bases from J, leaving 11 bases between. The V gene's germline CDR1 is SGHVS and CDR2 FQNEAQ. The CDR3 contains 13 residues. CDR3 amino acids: CASSRRSAYGYTF. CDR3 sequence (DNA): TGTGCCAGCAGCCGGCGGTCCGCCTATGGCTACACCTTC.

The chain's CDR3 is CASSQDRRGGNTEAFF. The DNA of the CDR3 is TGCGCCAGCAGCCAAGATCGGCGGGGGGGAAACACTGAAGCTTTCTTT. The chain joins TRBV4-1 to TRBJ1-1; the D gene is possibly TRBD1 (5 bases). V lost 0 bases and J 2 bases, leaving 13 bases between the germline ends. This CDR3 has 16 residues. Germline assignment: CDR1 MGHRA and CDR2 YSYEKL.

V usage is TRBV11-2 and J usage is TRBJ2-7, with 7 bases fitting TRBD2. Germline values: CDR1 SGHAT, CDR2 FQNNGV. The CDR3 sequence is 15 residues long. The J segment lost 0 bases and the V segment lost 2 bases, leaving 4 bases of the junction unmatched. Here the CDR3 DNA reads TGTGCCAGCAGCTTAACTAGCGCTAGCTCCTACGAGCAGTACTTC. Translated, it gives CASSLTSASSYEQYF.

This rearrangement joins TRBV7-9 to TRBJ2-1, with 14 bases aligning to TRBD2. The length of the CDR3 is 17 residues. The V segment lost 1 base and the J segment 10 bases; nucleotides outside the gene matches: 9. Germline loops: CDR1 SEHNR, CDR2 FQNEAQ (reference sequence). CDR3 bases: TGTGCCAGCAGCTTAGATCCCGGGACTAGCGGGGGAAAAGAGCAGTTCTTC. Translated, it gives CASSLDPGTSGGKEQFF.

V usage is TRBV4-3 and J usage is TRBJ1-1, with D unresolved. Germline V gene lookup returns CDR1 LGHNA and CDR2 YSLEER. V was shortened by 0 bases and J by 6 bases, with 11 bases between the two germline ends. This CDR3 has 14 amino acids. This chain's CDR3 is CASSQERGSSEAFF. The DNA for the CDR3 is TGCGCCAGCAGCCAAGAACGAGGGTCTTCTGAAGCTTTCTTT.

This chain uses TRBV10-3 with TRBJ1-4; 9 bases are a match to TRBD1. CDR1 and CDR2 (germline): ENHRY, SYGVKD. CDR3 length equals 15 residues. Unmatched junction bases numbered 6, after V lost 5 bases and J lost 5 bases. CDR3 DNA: TGTGCCATCAGTATTGCCGGGACAGGGAATGAAAAACTGTTTTTT. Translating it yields CAISIAGTGNEKLFF.

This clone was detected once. The CDR3 protein is CASSLSDRVDNSPLHF. The DNA for the CDR3 is TGTGCCAGCAGTTTATCCGACAGGGTAGACAATTCACCCCTCCACTTT. The rearrangement uses TRBV27 and TRBJ1-6, with 7 positions matching TRBD1. Germline lookup yields CDR1 MNHEY and CDR2 SMNVEV (reference sequence). J lost 7 bases, V lost 0 bases, and 6 bases had no gene match. CDR3 length: 16 amino acids.

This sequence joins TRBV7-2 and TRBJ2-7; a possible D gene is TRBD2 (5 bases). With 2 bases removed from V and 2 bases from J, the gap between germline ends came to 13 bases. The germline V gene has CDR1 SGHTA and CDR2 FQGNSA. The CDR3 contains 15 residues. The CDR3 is CASSLFASRTYEQYF. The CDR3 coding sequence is TGTGCCAGCAGCTTATTCGCTAGCAGAACCTACGAGCAGTACTTC.

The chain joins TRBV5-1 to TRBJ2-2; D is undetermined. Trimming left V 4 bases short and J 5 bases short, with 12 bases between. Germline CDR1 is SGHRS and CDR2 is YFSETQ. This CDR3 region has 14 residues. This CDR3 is CASSPGIGTGELFF. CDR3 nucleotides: TGCGCCAGCAGCCCGGGTATAGGAACCGGGGAGCTGTTTTTT.

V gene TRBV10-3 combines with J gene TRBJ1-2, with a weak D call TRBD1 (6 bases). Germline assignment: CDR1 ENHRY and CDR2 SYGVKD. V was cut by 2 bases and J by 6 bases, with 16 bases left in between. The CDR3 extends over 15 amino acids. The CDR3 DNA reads TGTGCCATCAGTGAGAGGGACATCTTGACTAATGGCTACACCTTC. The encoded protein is CAISERDILTNGYTF.